Below, 16 T cell receptor beta chains from the same sample are listed, as sequenced in a study of a mutant IDH1 vaccine in newly diagnosed glioma. Clones were sequenced by immunoSEQ multiplex PCR, and TCRdb holds only the in-frame ones, with some missing. Found here are about 64,000 clones, less than 85% of them singletons; the top ten hold approximately 9%. Antigen specificity for these receptors is unknown. Time point denoted: week 11, during vaccination. It was 300 ug of mutant IDH1 20-mer peptide that made up each vaccine dose, given with topical imiquimod. The sample here was PBMCs, taken from a glioma patient whose treatment included an IDH1 peptide vaccine. These receptors all stem from a woman in her forties or fifties with glioma.

J is TRBJ2-3 and V is TRBV7-2, with TRBD2 matching over 8 bases. With 2 bases clipped from V and 5 bases from J, the junction kept 9 bases outside the gene matches. The CDR3 consists of 16 residues. Germline V lookup: CDR1 SGHTA, CDR2 FQGNSA. The CDR3 is CASSLRPAGGVDTQYF. The CDR3 region has the DNA TGTGCCAGCAGCTTAAGGCCCGCGGGGGGCGTAGATACGCAGTATTTT.

The chain couples TRBV5-4 to TRBJ1-1, with D unclear. CDR1 is SGHNT, CDR2 YYREEE, per germline (reference sequence). The CDR3 totals 15 residues. Trimming pared 0 bases from V and 1 base from J, leaving 10 bases between. This CDR3 is CASSLVTSRNTEAFF. Written as DNA, the CDR3 is TGTGCCAGCAGCTTGGTAACCAGCCGGAACACTGAAGCTTTCTTT.

J is TRBJ2-3 and V is TRBV5-1, with TRBD2 matching 7 bases. Germline V gene lookup returns CDR1 SGHRS and CDR2 YFSETQ. The CDR3 consists of 15 residues. Trimming cost V 1 base and J 3 bases; bases outside gene matches: 5. CDR3 sequence (DNA): TGCGCCAGCAGCTTGCCCGGGGGGAAGACAGATACGCAGTATTTT. This gives the protein CASSLPGGKTDTQYF.

This chain links TRBV2 with TRBJ2-2; D may match TRBD1 or TRBD2 (5 bases each). V lost 7 bases, J lost 0 bases, and 9 bases lay in between. The CDR3 spans 14 residues. Germline CDR1 SNHLY, CDR2 FYNNEI. CDR3 region: CASTGTANTGELFF. In DNA, the CDR3 is TGTGCCAGCACCGGGACGGCGAACACCGGGGAGCTGTTTTTT.

This rearrangement joins TRBV11-2 to TRBJ1-1, with 8 bases fitting TRBD1. This CDR3 spans 15 amino acids. Per the germline V gene, CDR1 is SGHAT and CDR2 is FQNNGV. The V gene end was trimmed by 1 base and the J gene end by 4 bases; junction bases not matched to a gene: 5. DNA for the CDR3: TGTGCCAGCAGCTTAGGACAGGGGATGAGCACTGAAGCTTTCTTT. It is translated as CASSLGQGMSTEAFF.

The V gene is TRBV5-6, the J gene TRBJ1-6, with 7 bases aligning to TRBD1. Germline V gene lookup returns CDR1 SGHDT and CDR2 YYEEEE. This CDR3 is built from 16 residues. The V gene end was trimmed by 0 bases and the J gene end by 9 bases; junction bases not matched to a gene: 9. The CDR3 reads CASSLAGAGGGSPLHF. Written as DNA, the CDR3 is TGTGCCAGCAGCTTGGCAGGGGCAGGGGGAGGTTCACCCCTCCACTTT. The variable domain in full, with the rest retrieved from reference TRBV5-6 and TRBJ1-6, is DAGVTQSPTHLIKTRGQQVTLRCSPKSGHDTVSWYQQALGQGPQFIFQYYEEEERQRGNFPDRFSGHQFPNYSSELNVNALLLGDSALYLCASSLAGAGGGSPLHFGNGTRLTVT.

The V call is TRBV4-2, the J call TRBJ2-3, with D possibly being TRBD1 (7 bases). Germline values: CDR1 LGHNA, CDR2 YNFKEQ. Trimming stripped 4 bases from V and 3 bases from J, with 20 bases between. This CDR3 is 17 amino acids long. CDR3 sequence (DNA): TGTGCCAGCAGCCTAACCTCAGCAGGGGGGAGTACAGATACGCAGTATTTT. Protein sequence: CASSLTSAGGSTDTQYF.

This chain uses TRBV5-8 with TRBJ1-5, with D maybe TRBD1 (6 bases). V dropped 8 bases and J dropped 4 bases, with 10 bases sitting between them. Germline V gene lookup returns CDR1 SGHTS and CDR2 YDEGEE. The CDR3 spans 12 residues. The CDR3 here is CASSQGNQPQHF. The DNA for the CDR3 is TGTGCCAGTTCACAGGGTAATCAGCCCCAGCATTTT.

The rearrangement links TRBV5-1 to TRBJ2-7; 9 bases are a match to TRBD2. Germline V gene lookup returns CDR1 SGHRS and CDR2 YFSETQ. This CDR3 has 14 amino acids. V trimming: 0 bases; J trimming: 7 bases; junction bases outside the gene matches: 5. In nucleotides, the CDR3 is TGCGCCAGCAGCTTGGGCGGGGGGGAGCGAGAGCAGTACTTC. This encodes CASSLGGGEREQYF.

This chain uses TRBV19 with TRBJ1-5; 9 bases align to TRBD1. V shed 5 bases, J shed 6 bases, and the junction held 5 bases outside the gene matches. This CDR3 region has 14 residues. Germline V gene data show CDR1 as LNHDA and CDR2 as SQIVND (reference sequence). CDR3 amino acids: CASSLGTGLQPQHF. CDR3 sequence (DNA): TGTGCCAGTAGTTTAGGGACAGGGCTTCAGCCCCAGCATTTT.

The J gene is TRBJ2-1, the V gene TRBV6-7; a possible D gene is TRBD1 (5 bases). TRBV6-7 is marked as an open reading frame, function uncertain. The CDR3 covers 14 residues. Trimming took 4 bases from V and 5 from J, leaving 12 bases between them. CDR3 region: CASSWTPQDNEQFF. As DNA, the CDR3 is TGTGCCAGCAGTTGGACACCCCAAGACAATGAGCAGTTCTTC.

V gene TRBV19 combines with J gene TRBJ1-4; D is unclear. V dropped 5 bases and J dropped 8 bases, with 6 bases sitting between them. Germline V CDR1 and CDR2: LNHDA, SQIVND (reference sequence). The CDR3 has 11 residues. Written as DNA, the CDR3 is TGTGCCAGTAGTGAAAGAGAAAAACTGTTTTTT. Translation gives CASSEREKLFF.

This clone was picked up one time. The rearrangement uses TRBV19 and TRBJ2-3, with D possibly being TRBD1 or TRBD2 (5 bases each). CDR1 and CDR2 (germline): LNHDA, SQIVND (reference sequence). With 0 bases removed from V and 6 bases from J, the gap between germline ends came to 7 bases. This CDR3 has 13 residues. The CDR3 here is CASSIDWGDTQYF. The DNA of the CDR3 is TGTGCCAGTAGTATAGATTGGGGGGATACGCAGTATTTT.

The CDR3 loop reads CASSLKRGSYNSPLHF. For the CDR3, the DNA is TGCGCCAGCAGCTTGAAGAGGGGGTCTTATAATTCACCCCTCCACTTT. This chain connects TRBV5-1 to TRBJ1-6, with D perhaps matching TRBD1 (6 bases). This CDR3 has 16 residues. Germline V lookup: CDR1 SGHRS, CDR2 YFSETQ. Trimming stripped 1 base from V and 4 bases from J, with 12 bases between.

This CDR3 is CASSQESGQPQHF. In DNA form, the CDR3 reads TGTGCCAGCAGTCAAGAGTCAGGACAGCCCCAGCATTTT. The V gene is TRBV6-4, the J gene TRBJ1-5; D is ambiguous. There are 13 residues in the CDR3. Trimming took off 5 bases at V and 7 bases at J, with 12 bases between the two ends. The V gene's germline CDR1 is MRHNA and CDR2 SNTAGT.

This clone was seen once. The CDR3 sequence: CASRATGNTEAFF. CDR3 DNA sequence: TGCGCCAGCAGGGCGACAGGGAACACTGAAGCTTTCTTT. J is TRBJ1-1 and V is TRBV4-1, with TRBD1 as a possible D gene (6 bases). This CDR3 is built from 13 residues. Trimming removed 6 bases from V and 1 base from J, with 9 bases in between. Germline loops: CDR1 MGHRA, CDR2 YSYEKL.